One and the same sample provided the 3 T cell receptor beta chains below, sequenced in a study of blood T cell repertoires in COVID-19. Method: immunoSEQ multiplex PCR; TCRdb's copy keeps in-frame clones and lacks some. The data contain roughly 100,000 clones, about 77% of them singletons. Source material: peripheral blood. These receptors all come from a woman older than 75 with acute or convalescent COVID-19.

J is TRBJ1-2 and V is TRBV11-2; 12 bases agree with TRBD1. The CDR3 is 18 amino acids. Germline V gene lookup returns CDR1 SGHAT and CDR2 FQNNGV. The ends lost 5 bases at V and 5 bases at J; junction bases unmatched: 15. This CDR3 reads CASSTNTGTGGLRYGYTF. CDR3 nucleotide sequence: TGTGCCAGCAGCACGAACACCGGGACAGGGGGCCTTCGGTATGGCTACACCTTC.

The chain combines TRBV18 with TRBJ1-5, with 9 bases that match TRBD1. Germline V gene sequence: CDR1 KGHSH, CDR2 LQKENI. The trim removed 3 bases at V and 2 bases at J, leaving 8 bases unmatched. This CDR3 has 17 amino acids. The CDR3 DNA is TGTGCCAGCTCACCCGAGCCGGGACAGGGAGGCAATCAGCCCCAGCATTTT. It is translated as CASSPEPGQGGNQPQHF.

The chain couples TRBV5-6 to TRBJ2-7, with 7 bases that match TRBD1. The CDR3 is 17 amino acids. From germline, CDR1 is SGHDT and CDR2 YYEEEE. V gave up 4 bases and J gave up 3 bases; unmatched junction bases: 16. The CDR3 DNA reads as TGTGCCAGCAGCCTGTGGGGACGGACAGGATCTTTCTACGAGCAGTACTTC. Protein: CASSLWGRTGSFYEQYF.